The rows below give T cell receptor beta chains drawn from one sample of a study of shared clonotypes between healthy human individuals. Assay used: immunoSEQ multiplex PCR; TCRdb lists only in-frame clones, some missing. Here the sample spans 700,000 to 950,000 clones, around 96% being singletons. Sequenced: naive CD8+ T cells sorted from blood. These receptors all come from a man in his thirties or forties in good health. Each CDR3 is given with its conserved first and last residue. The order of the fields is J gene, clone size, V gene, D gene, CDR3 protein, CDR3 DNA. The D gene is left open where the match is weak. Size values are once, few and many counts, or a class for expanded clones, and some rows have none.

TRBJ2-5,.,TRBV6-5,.,CASARSWQETQYF,TGTGCCAGCGCTCGCTCCTGGCAAGAGACCCAGTACTTC
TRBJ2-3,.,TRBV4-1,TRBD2,CASSPRTAGGLHTQYF,TGCGCCAGCAGCCCAAGAACAGCGGGAGGGCTACATACGCAGTATTTT
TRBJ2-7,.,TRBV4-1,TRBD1,CASSQDRAYEQYF,TGCGCCAGCAGCCAGGACAGGGCTTACGAGCAGTACTTC
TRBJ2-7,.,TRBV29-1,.,CSVHSSSYEQYF,TGCAGCGTTCACTCAAGCTCCTACGAGCAGTACTTC
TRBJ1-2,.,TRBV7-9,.,CASSLDGLGYTF,TGTGCCAGCAGCTTAGACGGACTTGGCTACACCTTC
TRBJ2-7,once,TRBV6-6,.,CASRGAGASHEQYF,TGTGCCAGCAGAGGCGCGGGGGCCTCCCACGAGCAGTACTTC
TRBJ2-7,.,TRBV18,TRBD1,CASSPTDGTETYEQYF,TGTGCCAGCTCACCGACCGACGGGACAGAGACCTACGAGCAGTACTTC
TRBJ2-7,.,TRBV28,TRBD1,CASSDRGPYEQYF,TGTGCCAGTAGTGACAGGGGACCATACGAGCAGTACTTC
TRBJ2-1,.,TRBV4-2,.,CASSQVGGAVNEQFF,TGTGCCAGCAGCCAAGTCGGGGGCGCAGTTAATGAGCAGTTCTTC
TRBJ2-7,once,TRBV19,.,CASSIFGTYEQYF,TGTGCCAGTAGCATCTTCGGAACCTACGAGCAGTACTTC
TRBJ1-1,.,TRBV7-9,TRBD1,CASSRTPGQGGPEAFF,TGTGCCAGCAGCCGAACACCGGGACAGGGAGGTCCTGAAGCTTTCTTT
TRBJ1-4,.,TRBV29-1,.,CSVEDRDADHPKNEKLFF,TGCAGCGTTGAAGATAGGGACGCGGACCACCCAAAGAATGAAAAACTGTTTTTT
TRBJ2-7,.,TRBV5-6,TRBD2,CASKRTSGNQDAYEQYF,TGTGCCAGCAAAAGAACTAGCGGGAATCAGGATGCCTACGAGCAGTACTTC
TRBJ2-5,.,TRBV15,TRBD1,CATSSWQGANGETQYF,TGTGCCACCAGCAGCTGGCAGGGGGCAAACGGAGAGACCCAGTACTTC
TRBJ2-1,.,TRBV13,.,CASSPFLDAYNEQFF,TGTGCCAGCAGCCCCTTCCTTGACGCCTACAATGAGCAGTTCTTC
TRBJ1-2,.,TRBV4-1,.,CASSPGESPRNYTF,TGCGCCAGCAGCCCAGGCGAATCCCCCAGGAACTACACCTTC
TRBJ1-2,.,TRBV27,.,CAARGVSYGYTF,TGTGCCGCTAGGGGGGTCTCATATGGCTACACCTTC
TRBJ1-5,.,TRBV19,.,CASRRVDQPQHF,TGTGCCAGTAGACGAGTGGATCAGCCCCAGCATTTT
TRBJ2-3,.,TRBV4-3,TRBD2,CASSLTSGGITDTQYF,TGCGCCAGCAGCCTGACTAGCGGTGGAATTACAGATACGCAGTATTTT
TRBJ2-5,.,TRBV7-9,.,CASKRPISSETQYF,TGTGCCAGCAAACGACCGATCAGCTCTGAGACCCAGTACTTC
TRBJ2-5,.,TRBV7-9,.,CATVGRPETQYF,TGTGCCACCGTGGGGAGGCCAGAGACCCAGTACTTC
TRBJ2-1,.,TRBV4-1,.,CASSPTVGVAYNEQFF,TGCGCCAGCAGCCCTACGGTCGGCGTTGCCTACAATGAGCAGTTCTTC
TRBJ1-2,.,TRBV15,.,CATSGDRTGNYGYTF,TGTGCCACCAGCGGCGACCGTACTGGGAACTATGGCTACACCTTC
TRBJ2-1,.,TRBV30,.,CAWSAFYNEQFF,TGTGCCTGGAGTGCATTCTACAATGAGCAGTTCTTC
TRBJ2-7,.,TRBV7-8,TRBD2,CASIKGAGGHEQYF,TGTGCCAGCATCAAAGGAGCGGGAGGACACGAGCAGTACTTC
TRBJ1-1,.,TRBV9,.,CASSLRAANTEAFF,TGTGCCAGCAGCCTTCGGGCAGCGAACACTGAAGCTTTCTTT
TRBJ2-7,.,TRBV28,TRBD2,CASNKLGLAGGRQYF,TGTGCCAGCAACAAGCTAGGACTAGCGGGAGGGCGGCAGTACTTC
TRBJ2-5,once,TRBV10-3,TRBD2,CAISDPPVSGEETQYF,TGTGCCATCAGTGACCCCCCGGTGAGCGGGGAAGAGACCCAGTACTTC
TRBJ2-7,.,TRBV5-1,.,CASSRGQGYEQYF,TGCGCCAGCAGCCGGGGACAAGGCTACGAGCAGTACTTC
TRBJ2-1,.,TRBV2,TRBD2,CASNLAGGYNEQFF,TGTGCCAGCAATCTAGCGGGAGGTTACAATGAGCAGTTCTTC
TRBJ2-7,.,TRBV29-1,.,CSVFIGERPYEQYF,TGCAGCGTTTTTATTGGAGAGAGACCCTACGAGCAGTACTTC
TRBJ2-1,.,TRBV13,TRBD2,CASSSTSGNGYEQFF,TGTGCCAGCAGCTCGACTAGCGGGAATGGGTATGAGCAGTTCTTC
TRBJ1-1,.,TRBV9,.,CASSIRWGTEAFF,TGTGCCAGCAGCATCCGGTGGGGGACCGAAGCTTTCTTT
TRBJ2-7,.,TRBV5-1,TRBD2,CASSPGVGRDEQYF,TGCGCCAGCAGTCCCGGGGTAGGGAGGGACGAGCAGTACTTC
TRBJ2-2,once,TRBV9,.,CASSVSGGNAGELFF,TGTGCCAGCAGCGTAAGCGGAGGGAACGCCGGGGAGCTGTTTTTT
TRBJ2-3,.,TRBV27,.,CASSLTSTDTQYF,TGTGCCAGCAGTCTAACTAGCACAGATACGCAGTATTTT
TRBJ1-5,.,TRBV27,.,CASSLLGRKPQHF,TGTGCCAGCAGTTTATTAGGCCGAAAGCCCCAGCATTTT
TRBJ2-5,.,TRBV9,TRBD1,CASSPRTGSLLTQYF,TGTGCCAGCAGCCCCAGGACAGGGAGCCTTTTAACCCAGTACTTC
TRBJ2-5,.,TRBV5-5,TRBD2,CASTPEGRGLETQYF,TGTGCCAGCACCCCGGAGGGGCGGGGGTTAGAGACCCAGTACTTC
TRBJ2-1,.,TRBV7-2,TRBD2,CASSQRTSGRGFYNEQFF,TGTGCCAGCAGCCAAAGGACTAGCGGGAGGGGGTTCTACAATGAGCAGTTCTTC
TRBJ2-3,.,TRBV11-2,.,CASSLGADTQYF,TGTGCCAGCAGCTTAGGAGCGGATACGCAGTATTTT
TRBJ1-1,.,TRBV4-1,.,CASSQEELNTEAFF,TGCGCCAGCAGCCAAGAGGAGCTGAACACTGAAGCTTTCTTT
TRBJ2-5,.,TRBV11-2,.,CASSLEWEQTQYF,TGTGCCAGCAGCTTAGAGTGGGAACAGACCCAGTACTTC
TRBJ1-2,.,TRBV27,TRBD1,CASSSRTGSIVNYGYTF,TGTGCCAGCAGTTCCCGGACAGGGTCGATCGTAAACTATGGCTACACCTTC
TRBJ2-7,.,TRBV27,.,CASSPGPREQYF,TGTGCCAGCAGTCCGGGGCCCCGCGAGCAGTACTTC